This entry lists 29 T cell receptor beta chains sequenced from one sample in a study of T cell responses to AZD1222 COVID-19 vaccine. Sequencing was performed with immunoSEQ multiplex PCR; in TCRdb, only in-frame clones are kept and a portion is missing. The data hold over 95,000 clones, with approximately 90% observed a single time. Material: peripheral blood, obtained 28 days after the second AZD1222 dose. The receptors stem from an adult who received the AZD1222 COVID-19 vaccine.

The chain links TRBV7-2 to TRBJ1-5; 7 nucleotides match TRBD1. CDR1 SGHTA and CDR2 FQGNSA come from the germline V gene. The J segment lost 5 bases and the V segment lost 3 bases, leaving 7 bases of the junction unmatched. The CDR3 covers 15 residues. CDR3 sequence: CASSLEGGAYQPQHF. CDR3 nucleotide sequence: TGTGCCAGCAGCTTGGAAGGGGGCGCGTATCAGCCCCAGCATTTT.

The rearrangement joins TRBV6-2 or TRBV6-3 to TRBJ2-7; possibly TRBD2 for D (7 bases). The CDR3 is 14 amino acids. V lost 5 bases, J lost 4 bases, and 15 bases lay in between. Germline-derived CDR1 and CDR2 are MNHEY and SVGEGT. This CDR3 is CASSRGGGEYEQYF. The CDR3 bases are TGTGCCAGCAGTCGCGGAGGGGGGGAGTACGAGCAGTACTTC.

The chain carries TRBV7-8 and TRBJ2-3; D may be TRBD1 or TRBD2 (5 bases each). This CDR3 contains 15 residues. V was pared by 1 base and J by 0 bases, with 8 bases between. Germline V gene sequence: CDR1 SGHVS, CDR2 FQNEAQ. CDR3 DNA sequence: TGTGCCAGCAGCTTAGGAGGGGCTAGCACAGATACGCAGTATTTT. Its protein is CASSLGGASTDTQYF.

The chain couples TRBV7-9 to TRBJ1-5; TRBD1 matches 8 bases. Germline values: CDR1 SEHNR, CDR2 FQNEAQ (reference sequence). The CDR3 has 19 residues. The V and J ends lost 1 base and 4 bases, in that order; junction bases with no gene match: 15. CDR3 sequence: CASSLGQGLNLGRNQPQHF. In DNA, the CDR3 is TGTGCCAGCAGCTTAGGACAGGGGTTGAACCTTGGGAGGAATCAGCCCCAGCATTTT.

The chain carries TRBV6-2 or TRBV6-3 and TRBJ1-1, with TRBD1 as a possible D gene (6 bases). CDR3 length: 13 residues. Germline CDR1 is MNHEY and CDR2 is SVGEGT. Trimming took off 6 bases at V and 5 bases at J, with 13 bases between the two ends. Here the CDR3 reads CASSLNRETEAFF. The CDR3 DNA reads TGTGCCAGCAGCTTAAACAGGGAGACTGAAGCTTTCTTT.

This chain uses TRBV2 with TRBJ2-1; 14 positions match TRBD2. Germline V gives CDR1 SNHLY, CDR2 FYNNEI. This CDR3 has 15 residues. V lost 6 bases and J lost 5; bases outside the gene matches: 3. The CDR3 DNA reads TGTGCCAGCAGGAGGACTAGCGGGGGGAACAATGAGCAGTTCTTC. This encodes CASRRTSGGNNEQFF.

This chain's CDR3 is CSASSGGAPYEQYF. The CDR3 DNA reads as TGCAGTGCTAGTAGCGGGGGAGCTCCCTACGAGCAGTACTTC. This chain joins TRBV20-1 and TRBJ2-7, with 9 bases identical to TRBD2. Germline V gene data show CDR1 as DFQATT and CDR2 as SNEGSKA (reference sequence). The CDR3 length is 14 residues. J was trimmed by 2 bases and V by 3 bases; bases with no gene match: 5.

The chain joins TRBV9 to TRBJ2-2; D remains ambiguous. The V and J ends lost 3 bases and 3 bases respectively, with 6 bases between them. CDR1 and CDR2 (germline): SGDLS, YYNGEE. The CDR3 loop spans 13 amino acids. In DNA form, the CDR3 reads TGTGCCAGCAGCGAGGGCGACACCGGGGAGCTGTTTTTT. Translating it yields CASSEGDTGELFF.

This chain joins TRBV4-2 and TRBJ2-3, with 10 bases aligning to TRBD2. Trimming at V came to 1 base and at J to 3 bases, leaving 13 bases not matched to a gene. Germline V gives CDR1 LGHNA, CDR2 YNFKEQ. CDR3 length: 19 amino acids. The CDR3 sequence is CASSQGTVVAGGFTDTQYF. The CDR3 DNA reads TGTGCCAGCAGCCAAGGGACCGTCGTAGCGGGGGGATTTACAGATACGCAGTATTTT.

This clone was seen a handful of times. The chain uses TRBV2 and TRBJ2-2; 7 positions agree with TRBD1. With 7 bases clipped from V and 0 bases from J, the junction kept 8 bases outside the gene matches. There are 16 residues in the CDR3. CDR1 SNHLY and CDR2 FYNNEI come from the germline V gene. This CDR3 reads CASKNPGQPNTGELFF. CDR3 sequence (DNA): TGTGCCAGCAAAAACCCGGGACAGCCGAACACCGGGGAGCTGTTTTTT.

The chain carries TRBV5-4 and TRBJ2-2, with D perhaps being TRBD1 or TRBD2 (6 bases each). Per the germline V gene, CDR1 is SGHNT and CDR2 is YYREEE (reference sequence). The length of the CDR3 is 15 residues. The ends were cut back, 0 bases at V and 5 bases at J, with 11 bases in the middle. The CDR3 is CASSLGGGQTGELFF. The CDR3 DNA reads as TGTGCCAGCAGCTTGGGTGGGGGGCAAACCGGGGAGCTGTTTTTT.

The V call is TRBV10-2, the J call TRBJ2-1, with a tentative D call TRBD2 (6 bases). From germline, CDR1 is WSHSY and CDR2 SAAADI. The CDR3 loop spans 14 amino acids. The V gene lost 6 bases and the J gene lost 1 base, with 10 bases spanning the gap. The CDR3 reads CASSPSASYNEQFF. CDR3 coding DNA: TGCGCCAGCAGCCCTAGCGCGTCCTACAATGAGCAGTTCTTC.

This chain uses TRBV18 with TRBJ2-3, with unresolved D. V gave up 2 bases and J gave up 0 bases, with 15 bases separating them. The CDR3 has 17 residues. Germline V gene lookup returns CDR1 KGHSH and CDR2 LQKENI. CDR3 residues: CASSPNLDLKSTDTQYF. CDR3 DNA: TGTGCCAGCTCACCAAATCTAGACCTTAAGAGCACAGATACGCAGTATTTT.

The rearrangement links TRBV5-1 to TRBJ2-5; D is possibly TRBD2 (7 bases). CDR3 length: 16 residues. Trimming took off 4 bases at V and 4 bases at J, with 20 bases between the two ends. The germline CDR1 and CDR2 sequences are SGHRS and YFSETQ. The CDR3, as DNA: TGCGCCAGCAGCCTGGGGGGGCTCCCCCGAGGAGAGACCCAGTACTTC. This gives the protein CASSLGGLPRGETQYF.

This clone was counted once. This chain joins TRBV6-5 and TRBJ1-1; 9 positions agree with TRBD1. CDR3 size: 15 residues. Germline lookup yields CDR1 MNHEY and CDR2 SVGAGI. V trimming: 6 bases; J trimming: 3 bases; junction bases outside the gene matches: 8. The DNA of the CDR3 is TGTGCCAGCAGACCCCGGGACAGGGTTGACACTGAAGCTTTCTTT. It translates to CASRPRDRVDTEAFF.

This chain connects TRBV5-4 to TRBJ1-2; no reliable D call. Trimming cost V 3 bases and J 0 bases, with 9 bases left between them. The CDR3 has 14 residues. Germline V gene data show CDR1 as SGHNT and CDR2 as YYREEE (reference sequence). This CDR3 is CASSWDGANYGYTF. The CDR3 nucleotides read TGTGCCAGCAGCTGGGATGGGGCTAACTATGGCTACACCTTC.

The chain uses TRBV6-2 or TRBV6-3 and TRBJ2-7; D is ambiguous. Germline-derived CDR1 and CDR2 are MNHEY and SVGEGT. The V end lost 2 bases, the J end lost 0 bases, and 14 bases lay between the germline ends. The CDR3 extends over 16 amino acids. CDR3 coding DNA: TGTGCCAGCAGTTACCCGGACGGTTCCAGCTCCTACGAGCAGTACTTC. This gives the protein CASSYPDGSSSYEQYF.

This clone occurred many times. The J gene is TRBJ2-7, the V gene TRBV5-4; 11 bases agree with TRBD2. In germline, CDR1 is SGHNT, CDR2 YYREEE (reference sequence). This CDR3 comprises 15 residues. After removal of 3 bases from V and 6 bases from J, the junction contained 8 bases not matched to a gene. DNA of the CDR3: TGTGCCAGCAGCTCAGCGGGGGGACTAGCGGCCGAGCAGTACTTC. Its protein is CASSSAGGLAAEQYF.

This chain uses TRBV5-1 with TRBJ2-5; 7 positions match TRBD2. The V gene's germline CDR1 is SGHRS and CDR2 YFSETQ. V gave up 2 bases and J gave up 2 bases; unmatched junction bases: 9. The CDR3 is made up of 16 amino acids. CDR3 nucleotide sequence: TGCGCCAGCAGCTTTAGCCCCCGGACTAGTCAAGAGACCCAGTACTTC. Protein product: CASSFSPRTSQETQYF.

V usage is TRBV27 and J usage is TRBJ2-5; 10 nucleotides agree with TRBD2. CDR3 length equals 17 residues. The J segment lost 2 bases and the V segment lost 0 bases, leaving 6 bases of the junction unmatched. Germline V lookup: CDR1 MNHEY, CDR2 SMNVEV (reference sequence). CDR3 loop: CASSLSWASGGQETQYF. DNA for the CDR3: TGTGCCAGCAGTTTATCGTGGGCTAGCGGGGGACAAGAGACCCAGTACTTC.

The chain carries TRBV9 and TRBJ1-2; possible D gene TRBD1, 6 bases. The germline V gene encodes CDR1 SGDLS and CDR2 YYNGEE. The V and J ends lost 4 bases and 1 base respectively, with 14 bases between them. The CDR3 consists of 15 residues. CDR3 amino acids: CASSPWTAINYGYTF. The CDR3 bases are TGTGCCAGCAGCCCGTGGACAGCGATTAACTATGGCTACACCTTC.

This clone has more than one count but fewer than ten. The rearrangement links TRBV28 to TRBJ1-5; D is ambiguous. The CDR3 spans 13 residues. The germline V gene encodes CDR1 MDHEN and CDR2 SYDVKM. The ends were cut back, 3 bases at V and 0 bases at J, with 3 bases in the middle. The DNA of the CDR3 is TGTGCCAGCAGTTTTGGTAGCAATCAGCCCCAGCATTTT. This encodes CASSFGSNQPQHF.

The chain is built from TRBV11-2 and TRBJ2-3, with D perhaps matching TRBD1 (6 bases). Trimming left V 5 bases short and J 2 bases short, with 14 bases between. The CDR3 length is 15 residues. From germline, CDR1 is SGHAT and CDR2 FQNNGV. CDR3 coding DNA: TGTGCCAGCAGCATTGGGGGCACCTACACAGATACGCAGTATTTT. As protein: CASSIGGTYTDTQYF.

The table lists this clone with a count of one. The J gene is TRBJ2-5, the V gene TRBV18; D is unresolved. CDR3 length equals 15 residues. The V end lost 8 bases, the J end lost 2 bases, and 18 bases lay between the germline ends. Germline V gene data show CDR1 as KGHSH and CDR2 as LQKENI. The CDR3 nucleotides are TGTGCCAGCACCGTCTCATTGCCCAGACAAGAGACCCAGTACTTC. This sequence encodes CASTVSLPRQETQYF.

The V gene is TRBV29-1, the J gene TRBJ1-1, with no clear D. The CDR3 is made up of 11 amino acids. Deletions cut 6 bases from V and 3 bases from J, with 8 bases between. CDR1 and CDR2 from the germline V gene are SQVTM and ANQGSEA. This chain's CDR3 is CSVVGYTEAFF. For the CDR3, the DNA is TGCAGCGTCGTGGGGTACACTGAAGCTTTCTTT.

This clone was seen only once. The J gene is TRBJ2-2, the V gene TRBV7-2, with D perhaps assigned TRBD1 or TRBD2 (5 bases each). Germline lookup yields CDR1 SGHTA and CDR2 FQGNSA. Trimming stripped 2 bases from V and 6 bases from J, with 16 bases between. The CDR3 extends over 16 amino acids. CDR3 bases: TGTGCCAGCAGCTTACAGGCAGGGACGTTAGCCGGGGAGCTGTTTTTT. Amino acid sequence: CASSLQAGTLAGELFF.

V gene TRBV27 combines with J gene TRBJ1-5; 7 nucleotides agree with TRBD1. This CDR3 comprises 16 residues. Germline V gene sequence: CDR1 MNHEY, CDR2 SMNVEV (reference sequence). V gave up 6 bases and J gave up 6 bases; unmatched junction bases: 14. The DNA of the CDR3 is TGTGCCAGCAGACCTGCCGGGACAGTCTTCGCTCAGCCCCAGCATTTT. This codes for CASRPAGTVFAQPQHF.

The DNA of the CDR3 is TGTGCCAGCAGCCGCCTCGGGCAGGCCTCCTACAATGAGCAGTTCTTC. Translation: CASSRLGQASYNEQFF. The chain uses TRBV7-2 and TRBJ2-1; no reliable D call. This CDR3 contains 16 residues. Germline V CDR1 and CDR2: SGHTA, FQGNSA. V was shortened by 5 bases and J by 0 bases, with 14 bases between the two germline ends.

The V call is TRBV5-1, the J call TRBJ1-1; TRBD1 might be the D (5 bases). V lost 4 bases and J 8 bases, leaving 15 bases between the germline ends. CDR1 is SGHRS and CDR2 is YFSETQ in the germline V gene. The CDR3 is made up of 13 amino acids. CDR3 protein: CASSPGGGREAFF. CDR3 sequence (DNA): TGCGCCAGCAGCCCGGGGGGAGGGCGAGAAGCTTTCTTT.